The rows below give T cell receptor beta chains drawn from one sample of a study of blood T cell repertoires in COVID-19. The table came from immunoSEQ multiplex PCR; TCRdb's copy has only in-frame clones and leaves some out. Here the sample spans about 350,000 clones, 86% being singletons. Sequenced: peripheral blood. The receptors were gathered from a woman between 55 and 75 years old with COVID-19, enrolled during active disease. CDR3s include the opening cysteine and the closing phenylalanine or tryptophan. A D gene is named only where the DNA matches it firmly. Size values are once, few and many counts, or a class for expanded clones, and some rows have none.

TRBD1	TRBV7-9	TRBJ1-4	.	TGTGCCAGCAGCTATCGACAGGGCCGGGGAAAACTGTTTTTT	CASSYRQGRGKLFF
TRBD2	TRBV10-3	TRBJ2-1	.	TGTGCCATCAGTGGTAATAGCGGGGCATTTAGCTCCTACAATGAGCAGTTCTTC	CAISGNSGAFSSYNEQFF
.	TRBV10-3	TRBJ1-2	.	TGTGCCATCCGTGTGGGAGGGGCAGGGGATGGCTACACCTTC	CAIRVGGAGDGYTF
.	TRBV19	TRBJ2-2	.	TGTGCCAGTAACACAGGGCTCGGGGAGCTGTTTTTT	CASNTGLGELFF
.	TRBV25-1	TRBJ1-1	.	TGTGCCAGCAGTGACGTTATGAACACTGAAGCTTTCTTT	CASSDVMNTEAFF
.	TRBV27	TRBJ1-1	.	TGTGCCAGCAGTTTAAAACAGGGCACTGAAGCTTTCTTT	CASSLKQGTEAFF
TRBD1	TRBV18	TRBJ1-2	.	TGTGCCAGCTCACTTACAGGGGAGAGGATGGGCTACACCTTC	CASSLTGERMGYTF
.	TRBV12-3/TRBV12-4	TRBJ1-6	few	TGTGCCAGCAGTTTCGGAGGTTCACCCCTCCACTTT	CASSFGGSPLHF
.	TRBV21-1	TRBJ1-6	.	TGTGCCAGCAGCAAACGGACAGGGGGCATCAATTCACCCCTCCACTTT	CASSKRTGGINSPLHF
.	TRBV6-5	TRBJ1-1	.	TGTGCCAGCAGTAGCCCCAGGGGTAACACTGAAGCTTTCTTT	CASSSPRGNTEAFF
TRBD2	TRBV19	TRBJ2-1	.	TGTGCCAGTAGTATCTTAGCGGGGGCCACGCACAATGAGCAGTTCTTC	CASSILAGATHNEQFF
.	TRBV30	TRBJ1-4	.	TGTGCCGGGGGGAGTGCAACTAATGAAAAACTGTTTTTT	CAGGSATNEKLFF
.	TRBV20-1	TRBJ1-6	.	TGCAGTGCTAGTTCCCAGGCCAATTCACCCCTCCACTTT	CSASSQANSPLHF
.	TRBV2	TRBJ2-7	.	TGTGCCAGCAGTTACGGCTCCTACGAGCAGTACTTC	CASSYGSYEQYF
.	TRBV20-1	TRBJ2-5	.	TGCAGTGGGCAGGGGCAAGAGACCCAGTACTTC	CSGQGQETQYF
.	TRBV12-3/TRBV12-4	TRBJ2-5	.	TGTGCCAGCAGTTTAGCTTACGGAGAGACCCAGTACTTC	CASSLAYGETQYF
.	TRBV6-5	TRBJ2-2	.	TGTGCCAGCACCCCCTCGGGGGAGAACGCCGGGGAGCTGTTTTTT	CASTPSGENAGELFF